This T cell receptor (beta chain) was identified in a study of cytotoxic CD8 clonotypes in ibrutinib-treated CLL. The study's findings and limits: The study found public clonotypes uncommon, contracting or stable on treatment.

A 1 in 200,000 to 1 in 1 million T cell depth was the sequencing target. Here immunoSEQ multiplex PCR was the method, and the copy in TCRdb shows in-frame clones only, minus some. The table shows some 310,000 clones, with around four fifths occurring only once. This clone was counted only a few times. Its antigen remains unidentified. This CDR3 is 14 amino acids long. Germline CDR1 reads SSHAT; CDR2 reads FNYEAQ (reference sequence). V was clipped by 5 bases and J by 4 bases, with 15 bases between them. The clonotype comes from a human donor with chronic lymphocytic leukemia. The material was PBMCs, obtained before ibrutinib treatment. The J gene is TRBJ2-7, the V gene TRBV7-7; no firm D call. CDR3 nucleotides: TGTGCCAGCAGCGCAGTGGGCCGACCGTACGAGCAGTACTTC. Protein sequence: CASSAVGRPYEQYF. Variable domain in full (rest from reference TRBV7-7 and TRBJ2-7): GAGVSQSPRYKVTKRGQDVTLRCDPISSHATLYWYQQALGQGPEFLTYFNYEAQPDKSGLPSDRFSAERPEGSISTLTIQRTEQRDSAMYRCASSAVGRPYEQYFGPGTRLTVT.